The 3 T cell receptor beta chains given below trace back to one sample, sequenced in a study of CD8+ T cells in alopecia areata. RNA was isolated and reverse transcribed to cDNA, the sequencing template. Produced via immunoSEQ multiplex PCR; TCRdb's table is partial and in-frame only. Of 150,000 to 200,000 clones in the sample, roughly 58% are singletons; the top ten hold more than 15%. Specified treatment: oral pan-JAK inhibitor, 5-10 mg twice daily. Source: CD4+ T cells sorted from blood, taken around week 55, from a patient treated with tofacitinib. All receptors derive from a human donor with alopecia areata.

The CDR3 DNA reads as TGTGCCAGCAGCCAAGAGGGTGAAAAACTGTTTTTT. Its translation is CASSQEGEKLFF. The J gene is TRBJ1-4, the V gene TRBV14; unclear D gene. This CDR3 has 12 amino acids. The V end lost 0 bases, the J end lost 7 bases, and 3 bases lay between the germline ends. The germline CDR1 and CDR2 sequences are SGHDN and FVKESK.

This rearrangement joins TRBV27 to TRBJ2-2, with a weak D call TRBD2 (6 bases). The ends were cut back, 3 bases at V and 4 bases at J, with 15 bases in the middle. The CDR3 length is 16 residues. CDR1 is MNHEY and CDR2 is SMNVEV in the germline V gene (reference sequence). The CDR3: CASSFRKGGSTGELFF. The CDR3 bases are TGTGCCAGCAGTTTTAGGAAGGGAGGCAGCACCGGGGAGCTGTTTTTT.

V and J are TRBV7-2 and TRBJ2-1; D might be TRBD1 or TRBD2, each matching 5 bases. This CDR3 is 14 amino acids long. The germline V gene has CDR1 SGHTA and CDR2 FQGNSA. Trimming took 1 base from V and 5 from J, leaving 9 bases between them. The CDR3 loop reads CASSLVGVNNEQFF. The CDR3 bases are TGTGCCAGCAGCTTAGTGGGGGTCAACAATGAGCAGTTCTTC.